The present T cell receptor beta chain was sequenced within a study of blood T cell repertoires in COVID-19. Study background: Material from acute and convalescent COVID-19 was sourced from the United States, Italy and Spain. T cells, B-cell-depleted T cells, or PBMCs supplied cDNA or gDNA.

The authors' processing: Reference gene primers were amplified, and this amplification served to estimate nucleated cell counts. Assay: immunoSEQ multiplex PCR; the TCRdb copy retains only in-frame clones and omits some. V, J and clone size are taken as reported in that table, and D and trimming were inferred from the DNA itself. The sample shows a few hundred thousand clones, 75% to 90% of them seen only once. Between the trimmed V and J ends, which lost 4 bases and 6 bases, there was a span of 9 bases. The V gene's germline CDR1 is SQVTM and CDR2 ANQGSEA. The CDR3 runs 11 residues. Sequences were obtained from peripheral blood. This chain joins TRBV29-1 and TRBJ1-2; D remains unclear. The sequence derives from a woman younger than 45 who had recovered from COVID-19. The CDR3 sequence: CSVVEGNGYTF. The CDR3 DNA reads as TGCAGCGTTGTGGAGGGCAATGGCTACACCTTC. Complete variable domain (other parts from reference TRBV29-1 and TRBJ1-2): SAVISQKPSRDICQRGTSLTIQCQVDSQVTMMFWYRQQPGQSLTLIATANQGSEATYESGFVIDKFPISRPNLTFSTLTVSNMSPEDSSIYLCSVVEGNGYTFGSGTRLTVV.